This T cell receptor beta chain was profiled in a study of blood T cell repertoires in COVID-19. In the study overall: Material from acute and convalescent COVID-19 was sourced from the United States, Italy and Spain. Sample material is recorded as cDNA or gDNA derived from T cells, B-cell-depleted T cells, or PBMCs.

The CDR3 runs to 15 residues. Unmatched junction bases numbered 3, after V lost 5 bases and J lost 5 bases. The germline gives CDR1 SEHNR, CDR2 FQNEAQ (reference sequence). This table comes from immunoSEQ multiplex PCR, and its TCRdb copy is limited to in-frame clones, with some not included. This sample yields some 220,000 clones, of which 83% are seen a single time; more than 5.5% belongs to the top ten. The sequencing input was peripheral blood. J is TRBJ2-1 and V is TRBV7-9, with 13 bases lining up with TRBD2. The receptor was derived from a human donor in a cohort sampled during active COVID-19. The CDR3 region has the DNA TGTGCCAGCAGCCCGGGACTAGCGGGGAACAATGAGCAGTTCTTC. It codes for CASSPGLAGNNEQFF.